This T cell receptor beta chain was sequenced during a study of metastatic and nonmetastatic thyroid tumors. Authors' analysis steps: A distant-metastasis classifier for papillary thyroid cancer was built using CDR3 differences across clinicopathological groups. TCRdb re-analyzed the PCR reads through MiXCR. The authors' filters were not applied to this entry. The sample yields some 19,000 clones, approximately 19% seen once. Germline V gene data show CDR1 as DFQATT and CDR2 as SNEGSKA (reference sequence). The V and J ends lost 5 bases and 1 base, in that order; junction bases with no gene match: 2. The CDR3 loop spans 13 amino acids. Patients underwent thyroid surgery, and none had received any treatment before it. This clone was seen repeatedly, ten times or more.

The chain uses TRBV20-1 and TRBJ2-4; TRBD1 agrees at 7 bases. The TCR originated in a female donor with papillary thyroid cancer or a benign thyroid nodule (not recorded which). Some clones in this sample may be carry-over from other donors' samples. The specimen sequenced was blood. CDR3 nucleotide sequence: TGCAGTGCTCAGACAGGGGCCAAAAACATTCAGTACTTC. It yields the protein CSAQTGAKNIQYF.